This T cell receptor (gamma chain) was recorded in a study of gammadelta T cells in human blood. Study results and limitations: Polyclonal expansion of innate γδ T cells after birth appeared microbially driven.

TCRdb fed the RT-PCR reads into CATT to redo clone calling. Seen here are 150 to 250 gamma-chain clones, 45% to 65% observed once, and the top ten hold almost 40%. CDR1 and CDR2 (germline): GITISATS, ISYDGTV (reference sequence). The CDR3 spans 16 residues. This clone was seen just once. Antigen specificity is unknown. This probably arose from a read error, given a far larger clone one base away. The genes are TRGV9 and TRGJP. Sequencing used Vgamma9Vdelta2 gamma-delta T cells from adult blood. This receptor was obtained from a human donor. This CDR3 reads CAMWDVQELGKKIKVF. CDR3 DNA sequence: TGTGCCATGTGGGATGTCCAAGAGTTGGGCAAAAAAATCAAGGTATTT.